The 32 T cell receptor beta chains in this list originate from one sample, sequenced in a study of identical twins. TCRdb redid the calling of the 5' RACE reads with MiXCR, one entry per CDR3 protein. The table shows a few hundred thousand distinct CDR3 sequences, with roughly 20% occurring only once. The sample consisted of naive T cells sorted from blood. Receptors originate from a man over 45 in good health.

Details on this clonotype: Sequence at one end of the junction differs from germline and may be a read error. The CDR3 region is CSVPPRGLYNELFF. CDR3 bases: TGCAGTGTCCCCCCCAGGGGTTTGTACAATGAGCTGTTCTTC. V gene TRBV20-1 combines with J gene TRBJ2-1; possibly TRBD1 for D (6 bases). The CDR3 spans 14 residues. Looked up from germline, CDR1 is DFQATT and CDR2 is SNEGSKA (reference sequence).

The chain recombines TRBV11-3 with TRBJ2-2; D unclear. The CDR3 length is 14 residues. Trimming removed 3 bases from V and 0 bases from J, with 5 bases in between. The germline V gene encodes CDR1 SGHNT and CDR2 YENEEA. The CDR3 loop is CASSFGANTGELFF. CDR3 sequence (DNA): TGTGCCAGCAGCTTCGGAGCGAACACCGGGGAGCTGTTTTTT. Drawing the rest from reference TRBV11-3 and TRBJ2-2, the complete variable domain is EAGVVQSPRYKIIEKKQPVAFWCNPISGHNTLYWYLQNLGQGPELLIRYENEEAVDDSQLPKDRFSAERLKGVDSTLKIQPAELGDSAVYLCASSFGANTGELFFGEGSRLTVL.

The rearrangement links TRBV6-2 or TRBV6-3 to TRBJ2-3; D is ambiguous. Trimming took 5 bases from V and 10 from J, leaving 10 bases between them. CDR3 length equals 11 residues. From germline, CDR1 is MNHEY and CDR2 SVGEGT. DNA of the CDR3: TGTGCCAGCAGTGACCCGCCACCGCAGTATTTT. This codes for CASSDPPPQYF.

The chain links TRBV29-1 to TRBJ2-3, with 10 bases aligning to TRBD2. Germline V gene data show CDR1 as SQVTM and CDR2 as ANQGSEA. The ends lost 6 bases at V and 0 bases at J; junction bases unmatched: 12. This CDR3 comprises 17 residues. The CDR3 region is CSVRLIAGGSSTDTQYF. CDR3 DNA: TGCAGCGTCCGCCTAATAGCGGGGGGTTCTAGCACAGATACGCAGTATTTT.

The sample holds many counts of this clonotype. The rearrangement joins TRBV20-1 to TRBJ2-1; weak D call: TRBD2 (5 bases). V lost 3 bases, J lost 4 bases, and 13 bases lay in between. The germline V gene has CDR1 DFQATT and CDR2 SNEGSKA (reference sequence). The CDR3 contains 14 residues. CDR3 protein: CSARSTRLYNEQFF. The CDR3 region has the DNA TGCAGTGCTAGGAGTACGAGACTATACAATGAGCAGTTCTTC.

This clonotype was seen at least ten times. The CDR3 reads CAISESSETQYF. CDR3 DNA sequence: TGTGCCATCAGTGAGTCGTCAGAGACCCAGTACTTC. The gene calls are TRBV10-3 and TRBJ2-5; D unresolved. There are 12 residues in the CDR3. The V gene lost 0 bases and the J gene lost 4 bases, with 3 bases spanning the gap. The germline V gene has CDR1 ENHRY and CDR2 SYGVKD.

DNA for the CDR3: TGTGCCAGCAGCCCCCCAGGTGGCAGGGCGAAATGGACAGATACGCAGTATTTT. Amino acid sequence: CASSPPGGRAKWTDTQYF. The V gene is TRBV11-1, the J gene TRBJ2-3; TRBD1 is a possible D gene (5 bases). Trimming removed 5 bases from V and 3 bases from J, with 24 bases in between. CDR3 length: 18 amino acids. Germline V gives CDR1 SGHAT, CDR2 FQDESV (reference sequence).

This clonotype was detected a few times. The chain recombines TRBV19 with TRBJ2-7; 8 positions agree with TRBD2. CDR3 size: 17 residues. The V gene end was trimmed by 1 base and the J gene end by 4 bases; junction bases not matched to a gene: 12. Germline CDR1 is LNHDA and CDR2 is SQIVND (reference sequence). CDR3 amino acids: CASSIGGAGGRRYEQYF. The CDR3 region has the DNA TGTGCCAGTAGTATAGGTGGGGCGGGAGGACGTCGATACGAGCAGTACTTC.

This clonotype was counted a few times. This chain connects TRBV12-3 or TRBV12-4 to TRBJ2-1; perhaps TRBD1 as D (5 bases). CDR3 length: 12 residues. V was shortened by 10 bases and J by 6 bases, with 13 bases between the two germline ends. CDR3 nucleotide sequence: TGTGCCACCAGGGAAAACCCCAATGAGCAGTTCTTC. Translated, it gives CATRENPNEQFF.

In its sample, this clonotype was seen many times. This chain uses TRBV12-3 or TRBV12-4 with TRBJ2-7, with D perhaps matching TRBD2 (6 bases). This CDR3 contains 15 residues. Trimming left V 3 bases short and J 1 base short, with 13 bases between. CDR3 nucleotides: TGTGCCAGCAGTTTCGTACTAGCCGATTCCTACGAGCAGTACTTC. This sequence encodes CASSFVLADSYEQYF.

The gene calls are TRBV4-3 and TRBJ2-7; 9 bases agree with TRBD2. This CDR3 is 16 amino acids long. V gave up 1 base and J gave up 2 bases; unmatched junction bases: 6. Germline V lookup: CDR1 LGHNA, CDR2 YSLEER. The CDR3 here is CASSQGLAAGTYEQYF. CDR3 coding DNA: TGCGCCAGCAGCCAAGGACTAGCGGCAGGAACCTACGAGCAGTACTTC.

This clonotype was detected ten times or more. The V gene is TRBV7-9, the J gene TRBJ2-3; 10 bases align to TRBD1. The junction had 7 bases not matched to a gene; V was cut back by 4 bases and J by 3 bases. The germline gives CDR1 SEHNR, CDR2 FQNEAQ (reference sequence). The CDR3 covers 16 residues. CDR3 sequence reads: CASSSGTGAGTDTQYF. CDR3 nucleotides: TGTGCCAGCAGCTCGGGGACAGGGGCGGGGACAGATACGCAGTATTTT.

V and J are TRBV15 and TRBJ2-2; 7 bases are shared with TRBD1. The ends lost 10 bases at V and 6 bases at J; junction bases unmatched: 8. The germline V gene has CDR1 LNHNV and CDR2 YYDKDF (reference sequence). The length of the CDR3 is 13 residues. The CDR3, as DNA: TGTGCCATCGGTGACAGGGCGGCCGGGGAGCTGTTTTTT. Protein sequence: CAIGDRAAGELFF.

The chain has TRBV5-1 and TRBJ1-5, with TRBD1 identical over 7 bases. V lost 0 bases, J lost 4 bases, and 7 bases stayed unmatched. Germline V CDR1 and CDR2: SGHRS, YFSETQ. The CDR3 loop spans 16 amino acids. CDR3 bases: TGCGCCAGCAGCTTGGACTCGGGACAGCCTAATCAGCCCCAGCATTTT. It is translated as CASSLDSGQPNQPQHF.

This clonotype was observed at least ten times. The chain carries TRBV5-1 and TRBJ2-1; D is uncertain. The CDR3 covers 14 residues. The germline gives CDR1 SGHRS, CDR2 YFSETQ. V shed 0 bases and J shed 8 bases, with 12 bases lying between them. Written as DNA, the CDR3 is TGCGCCAGCAGCTTGGCCGGCTTGGTTGATGAGCAGTTCTTC. Its translation is CASSLAGLVDEQFF.

This clonotype was seen a few times. This rearrangement joins TRBV20-1 to TRBJ2-1, with 14 nucleotides matching TRBD2. Germline trimming cut 5 bases from V and 1 base from J; bases unmatched to any gene: 7. Germline V gene sequence: CDR1 DFQATT, CDR2 SNEGSKA (reference sequence). The CDR3 is made up of 17 amino acids. CDR3 in DNA: TGCAGTGCTGCTCCGGGACTAGCGGGAGCGTCCTACAATGAGCAGTTCTTC. Its translation is CSAAPGLAGASYNEQFF.

This clonotype came up many times. The chain has TRBV20-1 and TRBJ2-7, with 7 nucleotides matching TRBD2. This CDR3 is built from 12 residues. V shed 3 bases and J 4 bases; nucleotides not matched to a gene: 3. Germline V gene lookup returns CDR1 DFQATT and CDR2 SNEGSKA (reference sequence). The DNA for the CDR3 is TGCAGTGCTAGGGGGGAGGGGTACGAGCAGTACTTC. Residues: CSARGEGYEQYF.

There are many counts of this clonotype. CDR3 amino acids: CSTVAGANNEQFF. DNA for the CDR3: TGCAGCACTGTGGCGGGGGCTAATAATGAGCAGTTCTTC. The rearrangement uses TRBV29-1 and TRBJ2-1; D might be TRBD2 (7 bases). V was trimmed by 8 bases and J by 7 bases, leaving 18 bases between them. Germline CDR1 and CDR2: SQVTM and ANQGSEA. This CDR3 contains 13 residues.

This clonotype was detected many times. This chain connects TRBV7-8 to TRBJ2-2; D gene uncertain. The CDR3 is 15 amino acids. From germline, CDR1 is SGHVS and CDR2 FQNEAQ. The V gene lost 3 bases and the J gene lost 3 bases, with 11 bases spanning the gap. The DNA of the CDR3 is TGTGCCAGCAGCTTTACAACCGTCGACACCGGGGAGCTGTTTTTT. The encoded protein is CASSFTTVDTGELFF.

This clonotype was seen ten or more times. The rearrangement links TRBV20-1 to TRBJ2-7; maybe TRBD1 (5 bases). Germline loops: CDR1 DFQATT, CDR2 SNEGSKA (reference sequence). This CDR3 has 14 amino acids. Trimming took off 3 bases at V and 6 bases at J, with 18 bases between the two ends. The CDR3 DNA reads TGCAGTGCTAGTCGGCAGGGCCGGGTGGGCGAGCAGTACTTC. It is translated as CSASRQGRVGEQYF.

This clonotype was found many times. The J gene is TRBJ1-5, the V gene TRBV4-3; unclear D gene. Germline assignment: CDR1 LGHNA and CDR2 YSLEER. V lost 0 bases and J 2 bases, leaving 11 bases between the germline ends. The CDR3 runs to 16 residues. The CDR3 spells CASSQDRLLGNQPQHF. In DNA form, the CDR3 reads TGCGCCAGCAGCCAAGATCGACTGCTGGGCAATCAGCCCCAGCATTTT.

Many counts were recorded for this clonotype. CDR3 in DNA: TGTGCCACCAGCAGAGATCGTGGAAATCAGCCCCAGCATTTT. Amino acid sequence: CATSRDRGNQPQHF. The chain employs TRBV15 and TRBJ1-5; no clear D. V lost 0 bases, J lost 4 bases, and 7 bases lay in between. The CDR3 extends over 14 amino acids. The germline V gene has CDR1 LNHNV and CDR2 YYDKDF (reference sequence).

The rearrangement joins TRBV10-3 to TRBJ1-2, with D possibly TRBD1 on 5 matching bases. The CDR3 consists of 15 residues. Germline V CDR1 and CDR2: ENHRY, SYGVKD. The ends were cut back, 0 bases at V and 7 bases at J, with 15 bases in the middle. The CDR3 is CAISESGNSQGGYTF. The CDR3 DNA reads TGTGCCATCAGTGAGTCTGGGAACAGCCAGGGTGGCTACACCTTC.

The rearrangement joins TRBV10-3 to TRBJ2-2, with 7 nucleotides matching TRBD2. V lost 10 bases to trimming and J lost 2 bases; unmatched junction nucleotides: 7. The germline V gene encodes CDR1 ENHRY and CDR2 SYGVKD. The CDR3 spans 14 residues. CDR3 sequence: CATQAGVNTGELFF. The CDR3 nucleotides read TGTGCCACCCAGGCGGGGGTTAACACCGGGGAGCTGTTTTTT.

This clonotype was counted between two and nine times. This chain joins TRBV4-3 and TRBJ2-3; D could derive from TRBD1 or TRBD2 (6 bases each). Germline V lookup: CDR1 LGHNA, CDR2 YSLEER. The CDR3 loop spans 13 amino acids. The germline V and J ends were trimmed by 3 bases and 11 bases, with 15 bases remaining between them. The CDR3 region has the DNA TGCGCCAGCAGCCACAACAGGGCGGAGGGGCAGTATTTT. Amino acids: CASSHNRAEGQYF.

This clonotype was recorded a few times. J is TRBJ2-1 and V is TRBV7-8; D may be TRBD2 (7 bases). Germline CDR1 reads SGHVS; CDR2 reads FQNEAQ. This CDR3 is 14 amino acids long. The ends were cut back, 3 bases at V and 10 bases at J, with 16 bases in the middle. The CDR3 DNA follows: TGTGCCAGCAGCTTGGACGTAAGGGGGGGCGAGCAGTTCTTC. This codes for CASSLDVRGGEQFF. The variable domain in full, completed from reference TRBV7-8 and TRBJ2-1, reads GAGVSQSPRYKVAKRGQDVALRCDPISGHVSLFWYQQALGQGPEFLTYFQNEAQLDKSGLPSDRFFAERPEGSVSTLKIQRTQQEDSAVYLCASSLDVRGGEQFFGPGTRLTVL.

This clonotype was seen more than once but under ten times. V is TRBV5-1 and J is TRBJ1-1; TRBD1 is a possible D gene (6 bases). CDR3 length: 17 residues. From germline, CDR1 is SGHRS and CDR2 YFSETQ. The V and J ends lost 4 bases and 2 bases respectively, with 21 bases between them. The CDR3 is CASSAQGGTLVNTEAFF. The CDR3, as DNA: TGCGCCAGCAGCGCACAGGGTGGAACGTTGGTAAACACTGAAGCTTTCTTT.

The chain is built from TRBV25-1 and TRBJ1-2; D is ambiguous. CDR3 length: 14 amino acids. Germline loops: CDR1 MGHDK, CDR2 SYGVNS. V lost 1 base and J 4 bases, leaving 10 bases between the germline ends. The chain's CDR3 is CASSESAQTYGYTF. The CDR3 bases are TGTGCCAGCAGTGAATCGGCACAGACCTATGGCTACACCTTC.

This chain joins TRBV10-2 and TRBJ1-4; possibly TRBD1 for D (5 bases). The CDR3 is made up of 15 amino acids. V lost 0 bases and J lost 8, with 13 bases in between. The germline gives CDR1 WSHSY, CDR2 SAAADI. CDR3 DNA: TGCGCCAGCAGTGAGTCGGGGACCGTTCGGGAAAAACTGTTTTTT. It is translated as CASSESGTVREKLFF.

This chain connects TRBV2 to TRBJ1-4; maybe TRBD1 (6 bases). Germline V gives CDR1 SNHLY, CDR2 FYNNEI. V was clipped by 7 bases and J by 6 bases, with 12 bases between them. The CDR3 loop spans 13 amino acids. CDR3 residues: CASKSTGDEKLFF. In DNA form, the CDR3 reads TGTGCCAGCAAATCGACAGGCGATGAAAAACTGTTTTTT.

This clonotype showed up many times. One end of the junction is discordant with germline, which a read error may explain. The rearrangement joins TRBV12-3 or TRBV12-4 to TRBJ2-3, with 10 bases matching TRBD2. The CDR3 consists of 14 residues. The CDR3: CASSLAGGQDTQYF. The CDR3 DNA reads TGTGCCAGCAGCTTAGCGGGAGGACAAGATACGCAGTATTTT.

This clonotype was observed many times. The chain joins TRBV6-1 to TRBJ2-7; perhaps TRBD2 as D (6 bases). CDR3 length equals 13 residues. Germline-derived CDR1 and CDR2 are MNHNS and SASEGT. V lost 6 bases and J 4 bases, leaving 13 bases between the germline ends. The CDR3 reads CASSARLGYEQYF. The CDR3 DNA reads as TGTGCCAGCAGCGCTCGACTAGGTTACGAGCAGTACTTC.